This T cell receptor (beta chain) was documented in a study of vaccination and CD4 T cells after COVID-19. Looking at the study overall: For each participant, vaccination comprised two doses of either the BNT162b2 or the mRNA-1273 vaccine. Overlapping spike peptides from SARS-CoV-2, HCoV-NL63, HCoV-OC43 and HCoV-229E served to stimulate the cells.

The assay that was used to sequence DNA from cultured CD4+ T cells was the Oncomine TCR Beta short-read assay. TCRdb processed the PCR reads anew with MiXCR; each CDR3 protein has one entry. The table lists some 11,000 distinct CDR3 sequences, 60% to 80% of them singletons, with roughly an eighth in the top ten. Specified treatment: roughly 11-day PBMC culture with coronavirus spike peptide pools or control peptides (ViraFEST assay). Per-well cultures of some 2.2 million PBMCs received about 10 IU/ml IL-2 and 7.5 to 10 ug/ml peptide pools. With regard to this clonotype: Its target is not known.

Trimming took 5 bases from V and 0 from J; bases not matched to a gene: 10. The CDR3 sequence is 17 residues long. Germline V gene data show CDR1 as SGHRS and CDR2 as YFSETQ. The sequenced sample was CD4+ T cells from blood, cultured in vitro. V gene TRBV5-1 combines with J gene TRBJ2-1; 8 bases line up with TRBD2. The origin of this receptor is a human donor who had recovered from COVID-19. Written as DNA, the CDR3 is TGCGCCAGCAGAGATAGCGGGACCTACCCCTCCTACAATGAGCAGTTCTTC. Its protein product is CASRDSGTYPSYNEQFF. Combining the CDR3 with reference TRBV5-1 and TRBJ2-1 gives the whole variable domain KAGVTQTPRYLIKTRGQQVTLSCSPISGHRSVSWYQQTPGQGLQFLFEYFSETQRNKGNFPGRFSGRQFSNSRSEMNVSTLELGDSALYLCASRDSGTYPSYNEQFFGPGTRLTVL.